What follows is one T cell receptor beta chain and its context. What it binds is unknown. Trimming left V 0 bases short and J 1 base short, with 12 bases between. The CDR3 extends over 16 amino acids. The V gene's germline CDR1 is SGHTA and CDR2 FQGNSA. These data are taken from a study of T-cell memory formation after mild COVID-19. Findings and caveats of the study: Pre-infection memory showed some responding clones, and this suggested that cross-reactive memory joined.

MiXCR, applied by TCRdb to the 5' RACE reads, yields one record per CDR3 protein. This sample yields about 340,000 distinct CDR3 sequences, of which around a sixth are seen a single time; about a fifth belongs to the top ten. Sequencing was performed on PBMCs or a T cell subset sorted from them (not recorded which). The receptor was isolated from a man younger than 30 who had mild COVID-19 (a few samples of this study predate the infection). Cell type and time point are not known. The V gene is TRBV7-2, the J gene TRBJ2-5; D possibly corresponds to TRBD2 (5 bases). CDR3 residues: CASSLAADWLQETQYF. The CDR3 nucleotides are TGTGCCAGCAGCTTAGCGGCGGACTGGCTCCAAGAGACCCAGTACTTC.